A single sample is the source of the 10 T cell receptor beta chains below, sequenced in a study of Graves' ophthalmopathy and Graves' hyperthyroidism. TCR beta CDR3 regions were amplified from RNA transcripts. First-round RT-PCR relied on HTBI primers, and a second-round multiplex PCR came next. MiXCR, run by TCRdb on the multiplex PCR reads, gives a single entry per CDR3 protein. Here the sample spans about 620,000 distinct CDR3 sequences, 22% being singletons. Sample: peripheral blood. Receptors were obtained from a woman younger than 30 with stable Graves' hyperthyroidism. Some clones in this sample may be carry-over from other donors' samples.

The rearrangement joins TRBV2 to TRBJ1-1; TRBD1 aligns across 8 bases. Germline V gene data show CDR1 as SNHLY and CDR2 as FYNNEI. The CDR3 consists of 12 residues. The J segment lost 5 bases and the V segment lost 10 bases, leaving 6 bases of the junction unmatched. The CDR3 sequence is CATQGAGTEAFF. In DNA, the CDR3 is TGTGCCACCCAGGGGGCCGGGACTGAAGCTTTCTTT.

This clonotype showed up many times. The gene calls are TRBV7-2 and TRBJ1-1, with D uncertain. Germline CDR1 SGHTA, CDR2 FQGNSA. The V gene lost 0 bases and the J gene lost 5 bases, with 10 bases spanning the gap. The CDR3 loop spans 14 amino acids. Here the CDR3 DNA reads TGTGCCAGCAGCTTAGCGCTTGGTTGGACTGAAGCTTTCTTT. Protein: CASSLALGWTEAFF.

This clonotype has ten or more counts. The CDR3 here is CASGIQGFTEAFF. CDR3 in DNA: TGTGCTAGTGGTATACAGGGTTTCACTGAAGCTTTCTTT. The chain combines TRBV12-5 with TRBJ1-1; maybe TRBD1 (6 bases). Germline loops: CDR1 LGHNT, CDR2 FRNRAP. This CDR3 comprises 13 residues. V lost 5 bases, J lost 4 bases, and 11 bases lay in between. The variable domain in full, with the rest retrieved from reference TRBV12-5 and TRBJ1-1, is DARVTQTPRHKVTEMGQEVTMRCQPILGHNTVFWYRQTMMQGLELLAYFRNRAPLDDSGMPKDRFSAEMPDATLATLKIQPSEPRDSAVYFCASGIQGFTEAFFGQGTRLTVV.

This clonotype occurred many times. The rearrangement links TRBV7-6 to TRBJ1-2; 10 bases match TRBD1. CDR3 length: 15 residues. V lost 5 bases to trimming and J lost 6 bases; unmatched junction nucleotides: 9. Germline-derived CDR1 and CDR2 are SGHVS and FNYEAQ. The CDR3 is CASSPSDRGLNGYTF. The CDR3 nucleotides read TGTGCCAGCAGCCCCTCCGACAGGGGGCTTAATGGCTACACCTTC.

This clonotype was found a few times. This chain links TRBV30 with TRBJ2-7; 8 bases line up with TRBD1. The CDR3 loop spans 12 amino acids. In germline, CDR1 is GTSNPN, CDR2 SVGIG (reference sequence). V lost 7 bases and J lost 5; bases outside the gene matches: 7. CDR3 nucleotides: TGTGCCTTTGACAGGGGAGAGCACGAGCAGTACTTC. This codes for CAFDRGEHEQYF.

The chain has TRBV28 and TRBJ1-3; D might be TRBD1 (6 bases). V was pared by 2 bases and J by 4 bases, with 12 bases between. CDR3 size: 15 residues. The germline V gene has CDR1 MDHEN and CDR2 SYDVKM. CDR3 loop: CASSLPWGAGNTIYF. DNA of the CDR3: TGTGCCAGCAGTTTACCCTGGGGGGCCGGAAACACCATATATTTT.

The table lists this clonotype with a few counts. CDR3 sequence reads: CASREGGFETQYF. The CDR3 DNA reads TGTGCCAGTCGGGAAGGTGGTTTTGAGACCCAGTACTTC. The chain uses TRBV7-2 and TRBJ2-5; D may be TRBD2 (5 bases). Trimming pared 9 bases from V and 5 bases from J, leaving 16 bases between. The CDR3 is 13 residues long. From germline, CDR1 is SGHTA and CDR2 FQGNSA. The entire variable domain, with the rest obtained from reference TRBV7-2 and TRBJ2-5, is as follows: GAGVSQSPSNKVTEKGKDVELRCDPISGHTALYWYRQSLGQGLEFLIYFQGNSAPDKSGLPSDRFSAERTGGSVSTLTIQRTQQEDSAVYLCASREGGFETQYFGPGTRLLVL.

This clonotype turned up a few times. This chain links TRBV5-6 with TRBJ2-7; D call uncertain. The CDR3 covers 13 residues. Trimming took off 0 bases at V and 6 bases at J, with 10 bases between the two ends. Looked up from germline, CDR1 is SGHDT and CDR2 is YYEEEE. The CDR3, as DNA: TGTGCCAGCAGCTTGGCCGGAAGGCTCGAGCAGTACTTC. This codes for CASSLAGRLEQYF.

This clonotype was picked up many times. This chain connects TRBV5-1 to TRBJ2-7; no reliable D call. Trimming pared 0 bases from V and 2 bases from J, leaving 12 bases between. The CDR3 contains 15 residues. Germline V lookup: CDR1 SGHRS, CDR2 YFSETQ. In nucleotides, the CDR3 is TGCGCCAGCAGCTTGGACCTCGCACCCGCCTACGAGCAGTACTTC. The encoded protein is CASSLDLAPAYEQYF.

This clonotype was observed many times. The chain links TRBV28 to TRBJ2-5; D is perhaps TRBD1 (5 bases). With 6 bases removed from V and 4 bases from J, the gap between germline ends came to 9 bases. Germline CDR1 and CDR2: MDHEN and SYDVKM. CDR3 size: 12 residues. The CDR3 coding sequence is TGTGCCAGCAGAATGACAGCAGAGACCCAGTACTTC. Its translation is CASRMTAETQYF.